This T cell receptor (beta chain) was sequenced for a study of blood T cells in healthy people across ages (dated by TCRdb to the mid-2010s). Regarding the study in general: In model experiments, template switching captured roughly one uniquely barcoded TCR beta cDNA molecule for every two T cells. To track age-related changes in TCR beta repertoire diversity, the study relied on deep sequencing normalized with unique cDNA molecular identifiers. The donors were split into four age groups: young (average about 16 years), middle-aged (nearly 40), aged (62) and long-lived (approximately 80). To avoid experimental bias, donors of different ages were spread randomly across the sequencing lanes. For two donors (one aged 18 to 30 and one aged 80 or older), the study analyzed two additional independent replicas of 1 million unique cDNA reads from the same blood draw.

This clonotype has more than one count but fewer than ten. Its antigen is not yet known. No qualities accompany the bases; no much larger clone lies one base away. Library construction relied on 5' RACE. The sequencer listed for this sample is Illumina HiSeq 2500. A second PCR of 7 to 11 cycles was performed with a sample-barcoded 5' primer and a J-beta primer mix. Each TCR beta cDNA molecule received a unique molecular identifier from a template-switch 5' adaptor carrying 12 random nucleotides. At least 2.5 million CDR3-containing paired-end reads were obtained from each sample. The Mint cDNA synthesis kit, primed by a TRBC-specific oligonucleotide, was used to synthesize first-strand cDNA from all RNA. All cDNA was treated with uracil-DNA glycosylase and then went through a first 18-cycle PCR with the universal primers M1SS and BC2_uni_R. Regarding the original processing steps: For normalization, 1 million high-quality reads were randomly selected from each sample, with every read carrying a distinct molecular identifier. Instead of being binned into consensus sequences, reads with shared molecular identifiers were discarded. MiTCR, with a Q25 quality threshold and the strictest error-elimination algorithm, was used for CDR3 identification, clonotype clustering and error correction. A nonparametric unseen species model with Euler transformation was used to estimate a lower bound on total TCR beta diversity. TCRdb handled the public reads itself, with Q25 trimming in fastp and clone calling in MiXCR, and kept productive beta chains. Rows are unified per CDR3 protein, each entry keeping the most common DNA and genes. None of the V and J calls come from the authors' own analysis; TCRdb made them. This sample lists around 1.5 million distinct CDR3 sequences; 59% were detected once. The leading ten clones occupy roughly 6.3% of the sample.

For CDR1 and CDR2, the germline V gene (reference sequence) lists MNHEY and SMNVEV. V loses 2 bases, J loses 0 bases, and the germline ends lie 12 bases apart. The CDR3, cysteine through phenylalanine, is 16 amino acids long. The CDR3 DNA has 48 bases and is translated from base 1. The donors were roughly 40 Caucasian individuals from Russia, aged roughly 6 to 100 years, who were systemically healthy. Each donor gave ten milliliters of peripheral blood, collected into EDTA-treated Vacutainer tubes. Ficoll-Paque density-gradient centrifugation was used to isolate PBMCs, with at least 6.5 million per sample. Total RNA was extracted from PBMCs with Trizol reagent, with at least 6 micrograms obtained per sample. The percentages of naive CD45RAhigh/CD27high T cells were determined by flow cytometry on a PBMC aliquot from every donor. Beyond this particular receptor, the publication reports: Observed TCR beta diversity correlated strongly with the percentage of naive T cells measured by flow cytometry. Since profiling was done on bulk unsorted PBMCs, naive and antigen-experienced compartments could not be conclusively compared. Compared with the aged group, the long-lived group had more naive CD4+ T cells, fewer expanded clones and increased TCR diversity, a pattern suggesting age selection. Estimates of total diversity based on one million sequenced T cells were regarded as lower bounds and as underestimates. As age increased, observed TCR beta diversity per million T cells dropped in a roughly linear way, and a significant reduction was already evident by age about 40. The CMV infection status of donors was not known, potentially confounding age-related changes in expanded clonotypes.

The chain couples TRBV27 to TRBJ2-3, with no D gene named confidently. Sample: blood. The receptor comes from a man younger than 35 in good health. This receptor has the CDR3 CASSLGVGSSTDTQYF. At the DNA level, the sequence is TGTGCCAGCAGTTTAGGGGTTGGGTCAAGCACAGATACGCAGTATTTT.